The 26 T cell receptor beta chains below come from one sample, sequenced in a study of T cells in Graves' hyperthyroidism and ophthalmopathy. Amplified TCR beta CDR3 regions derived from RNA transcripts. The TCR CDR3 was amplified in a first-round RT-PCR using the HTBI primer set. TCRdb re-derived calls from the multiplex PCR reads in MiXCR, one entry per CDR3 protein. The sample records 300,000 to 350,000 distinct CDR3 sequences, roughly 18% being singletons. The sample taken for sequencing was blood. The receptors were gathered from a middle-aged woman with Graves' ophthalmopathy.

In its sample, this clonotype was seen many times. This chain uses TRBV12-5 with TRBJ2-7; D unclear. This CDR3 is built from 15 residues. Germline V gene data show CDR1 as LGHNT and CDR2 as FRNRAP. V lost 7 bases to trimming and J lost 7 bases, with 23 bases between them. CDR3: CASADPLRPLWEQYF. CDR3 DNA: TGTGCTAGTGCCGACCCCTTGCGGCCTCTTTGGGAGCAGTACTTC.

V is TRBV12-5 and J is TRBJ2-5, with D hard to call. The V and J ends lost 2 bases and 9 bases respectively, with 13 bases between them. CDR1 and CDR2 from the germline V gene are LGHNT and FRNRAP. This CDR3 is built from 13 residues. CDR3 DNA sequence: TGTGCTAGTGGTTTGATTGCAGGTTCTGCCCAGTACTTC. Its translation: CASGLIAGSAQYF.

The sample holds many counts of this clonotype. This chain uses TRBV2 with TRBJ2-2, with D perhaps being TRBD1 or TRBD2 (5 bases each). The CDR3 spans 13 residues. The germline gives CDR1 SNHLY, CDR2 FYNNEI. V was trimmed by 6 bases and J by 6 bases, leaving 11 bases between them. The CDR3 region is CASSRDQAGELFF. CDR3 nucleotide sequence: TGTGCCAGCAGCCGGGACCAGGCCGGGGAGCTGTTTTTT.

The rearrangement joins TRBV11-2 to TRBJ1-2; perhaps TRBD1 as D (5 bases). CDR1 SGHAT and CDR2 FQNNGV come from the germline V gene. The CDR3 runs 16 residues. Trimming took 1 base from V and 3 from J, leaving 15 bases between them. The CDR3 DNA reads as TGTGCCAGCAGCTTAGTCACCGGGGGGGACCACTATGGCTACACCTTC. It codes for CASSLVTGGDHYGYTF.

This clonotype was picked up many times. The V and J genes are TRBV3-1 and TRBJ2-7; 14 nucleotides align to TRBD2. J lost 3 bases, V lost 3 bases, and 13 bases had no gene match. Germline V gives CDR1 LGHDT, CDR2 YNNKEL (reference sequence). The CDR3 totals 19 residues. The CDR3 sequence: CASSHLSRGGTSGSYEQYF. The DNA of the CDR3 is TGTGCCAGCAGCCATCTTAGCCGGGGAGGGACTAGCGGGAGCTACGAGCAGTACTTC.

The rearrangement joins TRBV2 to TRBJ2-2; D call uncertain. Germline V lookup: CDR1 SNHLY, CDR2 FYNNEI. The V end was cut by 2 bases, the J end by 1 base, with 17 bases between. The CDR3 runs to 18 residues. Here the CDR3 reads CASSEIINAALNTGELFF. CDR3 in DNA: TGTGCCAGCAGTGAAATCATTAATGCAGCGCTGAACACCGGGGAGCTGTTTTTT.

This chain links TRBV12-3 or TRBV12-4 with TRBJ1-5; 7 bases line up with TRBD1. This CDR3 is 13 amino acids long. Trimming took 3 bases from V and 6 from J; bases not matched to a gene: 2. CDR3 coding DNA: TGTGCCAGCAGTTTGCAGGGGGGTCAGCCCCAGCATTTT. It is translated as CASSLQGGQPQHF.

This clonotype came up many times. Here the CDR3 reads CASSFLAIDFEQYF. CDR3 nucleotides: TGTGCCAGCAGCTTTTTAGCGATCGATTTCGAGCAGTACTTC. This sequence joins TRBV11-2 and TRBJ2-7; a weak D match, TRBD2 (5 bases). The CDR3 covers 14 residues. Germline CDR1 and CDR2: SGHAT and FQNNGV. V lost 3 bases, J lost 6 bases, and 15 bases lay in between.

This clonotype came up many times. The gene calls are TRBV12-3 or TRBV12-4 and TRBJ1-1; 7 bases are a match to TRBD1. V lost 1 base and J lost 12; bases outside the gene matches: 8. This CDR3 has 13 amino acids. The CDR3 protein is CASSLGQGRESFF. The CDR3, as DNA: TGTGCCAGCAGTTTAGGACAGGGCCGCGAATCTTTCTTT.

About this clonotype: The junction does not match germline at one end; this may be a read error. The CDR3 sequence: CASTSLWAEQSF. The CDR3 coding sequence is TGTGCCAGCACTTCTCTCTGGGCGGAGCAGTCCTTC. The chain couples TRBV6-2 or TRBV6-3 to TRBJ2-7, with no clear D. The CDR3 consists of 12 residues. Germline V gene data show CDR1 as MNHEY and CDR2 as SVGEGT.

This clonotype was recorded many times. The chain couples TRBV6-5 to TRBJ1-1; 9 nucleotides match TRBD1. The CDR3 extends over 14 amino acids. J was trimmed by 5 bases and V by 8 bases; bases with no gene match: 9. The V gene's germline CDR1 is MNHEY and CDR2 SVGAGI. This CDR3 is CASALGQGWTEAFF. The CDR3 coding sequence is TGTGCCAGCGCCCTGGGACAGGGTTGGACTGAAGCTTTCTTT.

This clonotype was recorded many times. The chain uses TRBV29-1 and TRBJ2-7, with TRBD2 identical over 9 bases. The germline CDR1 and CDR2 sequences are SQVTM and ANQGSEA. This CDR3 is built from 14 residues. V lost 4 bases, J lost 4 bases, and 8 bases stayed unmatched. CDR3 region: CSVGSAGGIYEQYF. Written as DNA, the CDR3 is TGCAGCGTTGGTTCTGCGGGAGGGATTTACGAGCAGTACTTC.

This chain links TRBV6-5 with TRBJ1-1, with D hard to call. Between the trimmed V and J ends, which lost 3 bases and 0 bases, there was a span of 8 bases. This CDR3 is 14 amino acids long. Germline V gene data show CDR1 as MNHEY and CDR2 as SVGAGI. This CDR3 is CASSYHRMNTEAFF. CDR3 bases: TGTGCCAGCAGTTATCACAGAATGAACACTGAAGCTTTCTTT.

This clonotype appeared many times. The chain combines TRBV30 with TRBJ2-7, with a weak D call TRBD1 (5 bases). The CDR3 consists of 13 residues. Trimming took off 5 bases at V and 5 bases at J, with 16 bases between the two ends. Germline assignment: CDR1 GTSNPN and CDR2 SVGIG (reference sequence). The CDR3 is CAWGATVPHEQYF. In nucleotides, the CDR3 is TGTGCCTGGGGGGCGACAGTCCCCCACGAGCAGTACTTC. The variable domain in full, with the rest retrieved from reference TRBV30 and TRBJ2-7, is SQTIHQWPATLVQPVGSPLSLECTVEGTSNPNLYWYRQAAGRGLQLLFYSVGIGQISSEVPQNLSASRPQDRQFILSSKKLLLSDSGFYLCAWGATVPHEQYFGPGTRLTVT.

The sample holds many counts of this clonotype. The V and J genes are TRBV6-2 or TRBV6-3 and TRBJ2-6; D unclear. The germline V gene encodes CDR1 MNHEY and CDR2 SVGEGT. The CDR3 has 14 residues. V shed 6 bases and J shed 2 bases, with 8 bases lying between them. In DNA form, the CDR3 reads TGTGCCAGCAGCACCCCCGCTGGGGCCAACGTCCTGACTTTC. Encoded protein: CASSTPAGANVLTF.

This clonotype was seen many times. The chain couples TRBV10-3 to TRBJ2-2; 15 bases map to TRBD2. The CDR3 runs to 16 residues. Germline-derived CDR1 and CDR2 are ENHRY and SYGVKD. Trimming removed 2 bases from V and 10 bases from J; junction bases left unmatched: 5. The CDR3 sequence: CAISEQGTSGRKELFF. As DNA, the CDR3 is TGTGCCATCAGTGAGCAGGGGACTAGCGGGAGGAAGGAGCTGTTTTTT.

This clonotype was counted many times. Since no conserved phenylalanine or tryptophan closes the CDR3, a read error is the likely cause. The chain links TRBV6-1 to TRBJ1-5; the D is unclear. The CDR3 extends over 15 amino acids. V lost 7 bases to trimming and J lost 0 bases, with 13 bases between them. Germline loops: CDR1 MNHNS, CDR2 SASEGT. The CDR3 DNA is TGTGCCAGCACTCCGGGCCTAAATAGCAATCAGCCCCAGCATTCT. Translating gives CASTPGLNSNQPQHS.

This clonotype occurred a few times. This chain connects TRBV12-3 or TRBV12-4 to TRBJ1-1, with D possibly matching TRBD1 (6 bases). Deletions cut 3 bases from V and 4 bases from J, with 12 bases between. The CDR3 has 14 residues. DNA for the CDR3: TGTGCCAGCAGTTTGGTGGGGGCGGGCACTGAAGCTTTCTTT. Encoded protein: CASSLVGAGTEAFF.

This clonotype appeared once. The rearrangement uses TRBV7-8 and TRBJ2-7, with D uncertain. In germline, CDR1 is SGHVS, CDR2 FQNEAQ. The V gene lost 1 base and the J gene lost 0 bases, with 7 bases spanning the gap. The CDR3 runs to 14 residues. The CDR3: CASSLEPGSYEQYF. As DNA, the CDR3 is TGTGCCAGCAGCTTAGAGCCGGGCTCCTACGAGCAGTACTTC.

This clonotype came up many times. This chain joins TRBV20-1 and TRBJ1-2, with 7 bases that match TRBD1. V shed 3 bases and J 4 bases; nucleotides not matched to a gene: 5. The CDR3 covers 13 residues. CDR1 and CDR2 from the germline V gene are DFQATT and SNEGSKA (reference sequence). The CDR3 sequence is CSARGTVTYGYTF. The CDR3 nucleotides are TGCAGTGCTAGGGGGACAGTCACCTATGGCTACACCTTC.

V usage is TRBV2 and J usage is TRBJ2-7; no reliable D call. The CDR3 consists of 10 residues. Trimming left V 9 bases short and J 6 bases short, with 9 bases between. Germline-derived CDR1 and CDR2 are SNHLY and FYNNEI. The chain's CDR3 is CASRTTEQYF. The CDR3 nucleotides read TGTGCCAGTCGGACCACCGAGCAGTACTTC.

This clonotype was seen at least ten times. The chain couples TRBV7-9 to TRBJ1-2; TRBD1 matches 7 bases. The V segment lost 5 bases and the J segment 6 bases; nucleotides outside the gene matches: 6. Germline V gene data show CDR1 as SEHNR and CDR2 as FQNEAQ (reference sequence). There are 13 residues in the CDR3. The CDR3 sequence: CASSRGTDDGYTF. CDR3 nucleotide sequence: TGTGCCAGCAGCCGTGGGACAGACGATGGCTACACCTTC.

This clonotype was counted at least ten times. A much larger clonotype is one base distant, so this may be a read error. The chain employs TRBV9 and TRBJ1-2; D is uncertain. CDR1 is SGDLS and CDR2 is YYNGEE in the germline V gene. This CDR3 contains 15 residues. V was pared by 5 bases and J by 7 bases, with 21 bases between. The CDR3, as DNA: TGTGCCAGCAGTCCGACGAACGTTGGGTCATCTGGCTACACCTTC. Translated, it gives CASSPTNVGSSGYTF.

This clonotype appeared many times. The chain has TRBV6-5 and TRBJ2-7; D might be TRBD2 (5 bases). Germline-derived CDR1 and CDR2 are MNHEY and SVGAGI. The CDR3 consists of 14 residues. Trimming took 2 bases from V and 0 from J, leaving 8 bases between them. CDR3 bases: TGTGCCAGCAGTTACACGAGCGGCTCCTACGAGCAGTACTTC. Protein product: CASSYTSGSYEQYF.

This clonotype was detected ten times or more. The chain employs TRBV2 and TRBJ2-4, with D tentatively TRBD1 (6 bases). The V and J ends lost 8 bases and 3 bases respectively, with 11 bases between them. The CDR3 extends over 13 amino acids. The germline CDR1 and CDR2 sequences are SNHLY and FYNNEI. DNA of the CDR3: TGTGCCAGCGTCAGGACAGACAAAAACATTCAGTACTTC. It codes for CASVRTDKNIQYF. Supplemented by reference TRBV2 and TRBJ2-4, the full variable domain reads EPEVTQTPSHQVTQMGQEVILRCVPISNHLYFYWYRQILGQKVEFLVSFYNNEISEKSEIFDDQFSVERPDGSNFTLKIRSTKLEDSAMYFCASVRTDKNIQYFGAGTRLSVL.

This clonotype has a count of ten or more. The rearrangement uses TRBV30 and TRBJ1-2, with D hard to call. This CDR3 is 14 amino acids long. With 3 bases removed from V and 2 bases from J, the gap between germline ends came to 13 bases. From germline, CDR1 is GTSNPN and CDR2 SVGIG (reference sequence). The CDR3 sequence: CAWRGGVRNYGYTF. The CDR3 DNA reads TGTGCCTGGAGAGGTGGCGTGAGGAACTATGGCTACACCTTC.